Below, 10 T cell receptor beta chains from the same sample are listed, as sequenced in a study of blood T cell repertoires in COVID-19. Profiling relied on immunoSEQ multiplex PCR, and the TCRdb table lists in-frame clones only, not all of them. The data show fewer than 200,000 clones, less than 85% seen once. What was sequenced was peripheral blood. These receptors were obtained from an elderly woman with acute or convalescent COVID-19.

The chain is built from TRBV7-2 and TRBJ1-4, with TRBD1 as a possible D gene (5 bases). Germline CDR1 reads SGHTA; CDR2 reads FQGNSA. CDR3 length: 14 residues. Trimming removed 0 bases from V and 5 bases from J, with 7 bases in between. The CDR3 DNA sequence: TGTGCCAGCAGCTTAGCAGGGGTAAATGAAAAACTGTTTTTT. It codes for CASSLAGVNEKLFF.

V usage is TRBV5-6 and J usage is TRBJ2-1, with D maybe TRBD1 (6 bases). The CDR3 is made up of 14 amino acids. Trimming took 3 bases from V and 5 from J, leaving 12 bases between them. Looked up from germline, CDR1 is SGHDT and CDR2 is YYEEEE. CDR3 sequence: CASSSRTDNNEQFF. The CDR3 nucleotides read TGTGCCAGCAGCTCCCGGACAGATAACAATGAGCAGTTCTTC.

The chain is built from TRBV27 and TRBJ2-7, with D perhaps TRBD2 (5 bases). CDR1 and CDR2 from the germline V gene are MNHEY and SMNVEV (reference sequence). The CDR3 loop spans 16 amino acids. V was trimmed by 3 bases and J by 1 base, leaving 16 bases between them. DNA of the CDR3: TGTGCCAGCAGTTTGAGGGCGGCGCAAAAATCCTACGAGCAGTACTTC. Its protein is CASSLRAAQKSYEQYF.

The chain couples TRBV9 to TRBJ1-6; D remains ambiguous. Trimming left V 0 bases short and J 8 bases short, with 6 bases between. The CDR3 spans 13 residues. CDR1 and CDR2 (germline): SGDLS, YYNGEE. The CDR3 coding sequence is TGTGCCAGCAGCGTAGTGCGGGATTCACCCCTCCACTTT. Protein: CASSVVRDSPLHF.

The chain couples TRBV9 to TRBJ2-3, with D tentatively TRBD2 (6 bases). V was pared by 0 bases and J by 4 bases, with 15 bases between. Germline CDR1 and CDR2: SGDLS and YYNGEE. The CDR3 runs 16 residues. CDR3 DNA: TGTGCCAGCAGCGTAGGGGACTCCACCCCCCCAGATACGCAGTATTTT. Amino acids: CASSVGDSTPPDTQYF.

This chain links TRBV2 with TRBJ2-5, with 7 nucleotides matching TRBD1. Per germline, CDR1 SNHLY and CDR2 FYNNEI. This CDR3 contains 12 residues. Trimming removed 6 bases from V and 5 bases from J; junction bases left unmatched: 3. The CDR3 coding sequence is TGTGCCAGCAGCAGGGGGTCGGAGACCCAGTACTTC. Translation: CASSRGSETQYF. Combining the CDR3 with reference TRBV2 and TRBJ2-5 gives the whole variable domain EPEVTQTPSHQVTQMGQEVILRCVPISNHLYFYWYRQILGQKVEFLVSFYNNEISEKSEIFDDQFSVERPDGSNFTLKIRSTKLEDSAMYFCASSRGSETQYFGPGTRLLVL.

This clone was seen once. The V call is TRBV7-3, the J call TRBJ2-7, with 9 bases aligning to TRBD1. Germline V CDR1 and CDR2: SGHTA, FQGTGA. Losses at the gene ends were 5 bases for V and 6 bases for J; bases not matched to a gene: 8. There are 14 residues in the CDR3. The CDR3 sequence: CASSLTTGGIEQYF. The CDR3 nucleotides read TGTGCCAGCAGCCTCACGACAGGGGGGATCGAGCAGTACTTC.

The chain carries TRBV19 and TRBJ2-3, with D perhaps matching TRBD2 (5 bases). Trimming cost V 6 bases and J 0 bases, with 10 bases left between them. The CDR3 runs 14 residues. CDR1 is LNHDA, CDR2 SQIVND, per germline (reference sequence). The CDR3 spells CASRKGDSTDTQYF. The CDR3, as DNA: TGTGCCAGTAGGAAGGGAGACAGCACAGATACGCAGTATTTT.

This clone was counted between two and nine times. The chain employs TRBV11-3 and TRBJ2-7; D may be TRBD1 (6 bases). Germline V CDR1 and CDR2: SGHNT, YENEEA. The CDR3 is 13 amino acids. V lost 5 bases to trimming and J lost 5 bases, with 13 bases between them. The CDR3 reads CASSLLGADEQYF. CDR3 DNA: TGTGCCAGCAGCCTCCTGGGGGCGGACGAGCAGTACTTC.

This clone was observed a few times. The genes are TRBV9 and TRBJ2-2; a possible D gene is TRBD1 (5 bases). The CDR3 has 15 amino acids. Germline assignment: CDR1 SGDLS and CDR2 YYNGEE. V was trimmed by 7 bases and J by 9 bases, leaving 22 bases between them. The CDR3 coding sequence is TGTGCCAGCGCCGAACAGGACGGTCCTATACGGGAGCTGTTTTTT. Translated: CASAEQDGPIRELFF. Combining the CDR3 with reference TRBV9 and TRBJ2-2 gives the whole variable domain DSGVTQTPKHLITATGQRVTLRCSPRSGDLSVYWYQQSLDQGLQFLIQYYNGEERAKGNILERFSAQQFPDLHSELNLSSLELGDSALYFCASAEQDGPIRELFFGEGSRLTVL.